This TCR beta chain was found in a study of beta chain features in type 1 diabetes. The V and J ends lost 7 bases and 10 bases respectively, with 20 bases between them. The V gene's germline CDR1 is SGHTA and CDR2 FQGNSA. The CDR3 spans 15 residues. This clone has a handful of counts. Its antigen is currently unknown. Isolated RNA was reverse transcribed in full, so expressed TCRB transcripts were sequenced. Sequencing was performed with immunoSEQ multiplex PCR; in TCRdb, only in-frame clones are kept and a portion is missing. The sample records about 160,000 clones, around 8% being singletons. Overall study results and limits: For Type 1 diabetes patients, all four CD4+ subsets carried TCRB CDR3s that were moderately but significantly shorter. Insertions were fewer and deletions more numerous at VDJ junctions in type 1 diabetes patients. Among patients, naive, central memory and Treg TCRB repertoires appeared more similar than among healthy donors. A cDNA-based sequencing approach could over-represent cells with high TCR expression.

This rearrangement joins TRBV7-2 to TRBJ1-6; D unresolved. This TCR came from a young woman with type 1 diabetes. The sample comprised central memory CD4+ T cells from blood. In nucleotides, the CDR3 is TGTGCCAGCACCTTGGGGAGGGCAATCAACTCACCCCTCCACTTT. The encoded protein is CASTLGRAINSPLHF.